A selection of T cell receptor beta chains follows, all from one sample in a study of T cells in Graves' hyperthyroidism and ophthalmopathy. TCRdb reprocessed the multiplex PCR reads with MiXCR, giving one entry per CDR3 protein. There are approximately 410,000 distinct CDR3 sequences in the sample; about an eighth occur only once, and 5.3% lies in the top ten. Sequencing used blood. The origin of the receptors is a woman aged 18-29 years with Graves' hyperthyroidism. CDR3s include the opening cysteine and the closing phenylalanine or tryptophan. Fields, in order: D gene, J gene, V gene, clone size, CDR3 DNA, CDR3 protein. The D gene is left open where the match is weak. The listing skips clone size in some rows; elsewhere it reads once, few, many or a size class.

TRBD2	TRBJ2-2	TRBV11-2	many	TGTGCCAGCAGCCCCGATAGCGGGAGGACGAACACCGGGGAGCTGTTTTTT	CASSPDSGRTNTGELFF
-	TRBJ1-3	TRBV20-1	once	TGCAGTGCTTCTCTACTAAACACCATATATTTT	CSASLLNTIYF
-	TRBJ2-3	TRBV14	-	TGTGCCAGCAGCCAAGTTTTTCAGCATGGGGGGACCGATACGCAGTATTTT	CASSQVFQHGGTDTQYF
-	TRBJ2-3	TRBV28	many	TGTGCCAGCAGCTCAAACTGGATAGATACGCAGTATTTT	CASSSNWIDTQYF
TRBD2	TRBJ2-5	TRBV9	-	TGTGCCAGCAGCCTTCGACTAGCGGGAGTGTCAGAGACCCAGTACTTC	CASSLRLAGVSETQYF
-	TRBJ1-1	TRBV29-1	many	TGCAGCGTCGGGACGGTTGAAGCTTTCTTT	CSVGTVEAFF
-	TRBJ2-7	TRBV7-2	-	TGTGCCAGCAGCTTAGCGCACCTGAGCTCCTACGAGCAGTACTTC	CASSLAHLSSYEQYF
-	TRBJ2-3	TRBV28	many	TGTGCCAGCAGTTTAAAGGGAATTAGCACAGATACGCAGTATTTT	CASSLKGISTDTQYF
TRBD1	TRBJ1-2	TRBV2	many	TGTGCCAGCAGTCGAAAAGTGGGACAGAGTTATGGCTACACCTTC	CASSRKVGQSYGYTF
TRBD2	TRBJ2-1	TRBV5-1	-	TGCGCCAGCAGCACCGGACTAGCGGGAGGGTGGAATGAGCAGTTCTTC	CASSTGLAGGWNEQFF